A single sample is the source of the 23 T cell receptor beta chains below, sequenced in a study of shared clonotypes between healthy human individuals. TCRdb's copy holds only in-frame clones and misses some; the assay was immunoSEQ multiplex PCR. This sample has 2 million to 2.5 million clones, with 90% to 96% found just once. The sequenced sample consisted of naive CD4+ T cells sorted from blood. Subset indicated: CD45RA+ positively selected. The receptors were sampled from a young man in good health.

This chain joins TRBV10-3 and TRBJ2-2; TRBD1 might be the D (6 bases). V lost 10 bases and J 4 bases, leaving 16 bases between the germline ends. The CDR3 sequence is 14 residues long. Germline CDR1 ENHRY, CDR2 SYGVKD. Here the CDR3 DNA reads TGTGCCACCTCACAGGGTTCTAGCACCGGGGAGCTGTTTTTT. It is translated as CATSQGSSTGELFF.

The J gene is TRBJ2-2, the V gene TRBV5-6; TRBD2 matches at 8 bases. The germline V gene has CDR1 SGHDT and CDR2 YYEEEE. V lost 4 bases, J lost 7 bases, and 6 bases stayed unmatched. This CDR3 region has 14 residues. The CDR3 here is CASSAGLVSGELFF. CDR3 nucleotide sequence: TGTGCCAGCAGCGCGGGACTAGTGAGCGGGGAGCTGTTTTTT.

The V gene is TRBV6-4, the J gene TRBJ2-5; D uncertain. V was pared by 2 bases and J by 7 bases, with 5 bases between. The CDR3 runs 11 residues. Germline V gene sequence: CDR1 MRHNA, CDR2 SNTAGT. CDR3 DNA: TGTGCCAGCAGTGACAGGGCGACCCAGTACTTC. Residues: CASSDRATQYF.

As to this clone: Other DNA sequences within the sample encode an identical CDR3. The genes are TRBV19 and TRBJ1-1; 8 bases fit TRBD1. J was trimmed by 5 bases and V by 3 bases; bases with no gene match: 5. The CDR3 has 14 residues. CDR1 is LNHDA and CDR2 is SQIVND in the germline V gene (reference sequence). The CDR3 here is CASSITGGWTEAFF. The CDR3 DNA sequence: TGTGCCAGTAGTATCACAGGGGGATGGACTGAAGCTTTCTTT.

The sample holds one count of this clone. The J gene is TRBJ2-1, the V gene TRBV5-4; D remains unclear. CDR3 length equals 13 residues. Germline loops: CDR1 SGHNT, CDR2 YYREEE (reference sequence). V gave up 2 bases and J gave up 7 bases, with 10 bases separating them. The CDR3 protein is CASSFGRRNEQFF. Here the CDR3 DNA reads TGTGCCAGCAGCTTCGGTCGTAGAAATGAGCAGTTCTTC.

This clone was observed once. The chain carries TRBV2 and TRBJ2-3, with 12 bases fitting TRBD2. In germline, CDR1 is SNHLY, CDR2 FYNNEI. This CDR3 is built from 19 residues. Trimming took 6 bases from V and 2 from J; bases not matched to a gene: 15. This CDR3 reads CASRGTSGRPNPNTDTQYF. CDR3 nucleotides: TGTGCCAGCAGAGGAACTAGCGGGAGGCCAAATCCTAACACAGATACGCAGTATTTT.

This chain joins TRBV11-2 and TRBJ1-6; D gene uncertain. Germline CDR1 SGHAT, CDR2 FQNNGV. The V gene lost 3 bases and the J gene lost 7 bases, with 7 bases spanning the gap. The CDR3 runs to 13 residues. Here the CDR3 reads CASSFGKNSPLHF. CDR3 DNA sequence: TGTGCCAGCAGCTTTGGCAAAAATTCACCCCTCCACTTT.

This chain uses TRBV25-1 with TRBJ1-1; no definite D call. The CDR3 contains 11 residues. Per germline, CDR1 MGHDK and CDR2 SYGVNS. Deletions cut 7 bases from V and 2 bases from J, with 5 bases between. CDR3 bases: TGTGCCAGCATCCTTAACACTGAAGCTTTCTTT. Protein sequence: CASILNTEAFF.

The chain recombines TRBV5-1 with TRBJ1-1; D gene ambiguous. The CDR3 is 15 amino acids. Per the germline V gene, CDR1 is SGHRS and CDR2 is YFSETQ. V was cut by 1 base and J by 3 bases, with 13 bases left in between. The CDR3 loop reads CASSLIPDVDTEAFF. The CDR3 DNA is TGCGCCAGCAGCTTGATACCGGATGTAGACACTGAAGCTTTCTTT.

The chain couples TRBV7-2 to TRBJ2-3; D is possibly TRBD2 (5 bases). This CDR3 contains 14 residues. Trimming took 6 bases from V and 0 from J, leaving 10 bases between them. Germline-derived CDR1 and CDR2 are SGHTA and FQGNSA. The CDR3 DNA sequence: TGTGCCAGCAGACGGCAGCGGAGCACAGATACGCAGTATTTT. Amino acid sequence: CASRRQRSTDTQYF.

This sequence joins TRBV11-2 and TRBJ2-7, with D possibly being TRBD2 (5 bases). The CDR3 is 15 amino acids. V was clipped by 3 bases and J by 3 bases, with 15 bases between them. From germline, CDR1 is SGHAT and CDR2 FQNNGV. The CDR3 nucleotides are TGTGCCAGCAGCTTGCCGGGATCTCCTGGCTACGAGCAGTACTTC. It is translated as CASSLPGSPGYEQYF.

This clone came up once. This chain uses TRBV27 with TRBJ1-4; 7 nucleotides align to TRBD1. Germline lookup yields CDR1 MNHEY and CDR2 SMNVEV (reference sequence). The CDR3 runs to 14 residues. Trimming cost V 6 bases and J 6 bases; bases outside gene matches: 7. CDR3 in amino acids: CASSRQGPYEKLFF. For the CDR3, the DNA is TGTGCCAGCAGCCGACAGGGACCCTATGAAAAACTGTTTTTT.

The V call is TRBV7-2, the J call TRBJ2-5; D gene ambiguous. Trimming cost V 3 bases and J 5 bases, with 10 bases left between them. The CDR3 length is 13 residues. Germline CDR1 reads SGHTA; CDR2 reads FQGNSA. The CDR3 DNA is TGTGCCAGCAGCTTCGGGCCTCTGGAGACCCAGTACTTC. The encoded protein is CASSFGPLETQYF.

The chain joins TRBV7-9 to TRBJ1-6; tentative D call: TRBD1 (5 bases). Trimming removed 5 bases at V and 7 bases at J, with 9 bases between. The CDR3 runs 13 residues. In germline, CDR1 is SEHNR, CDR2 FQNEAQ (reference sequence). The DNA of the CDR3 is TGTGCCAGCAGCACCCCAGGGAATTCACCCCTCCACTTT. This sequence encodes CASSTPGNSPLHF.

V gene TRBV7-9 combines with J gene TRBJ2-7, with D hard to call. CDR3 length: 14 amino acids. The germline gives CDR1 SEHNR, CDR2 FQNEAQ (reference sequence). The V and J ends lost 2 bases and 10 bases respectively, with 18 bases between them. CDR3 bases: TGTGCCAGCAGCTTAAAGAGGTCCCTCCGGCTTCAGTACTTC. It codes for CASSLKRSLRLQYF.

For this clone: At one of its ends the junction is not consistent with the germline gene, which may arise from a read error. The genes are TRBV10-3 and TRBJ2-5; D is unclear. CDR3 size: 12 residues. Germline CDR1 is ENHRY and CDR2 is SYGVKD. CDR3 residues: CAIRESQETQYF. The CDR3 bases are TGTGCCATCAGGGAGTCCCAAGAGACCCAGTACTTC.

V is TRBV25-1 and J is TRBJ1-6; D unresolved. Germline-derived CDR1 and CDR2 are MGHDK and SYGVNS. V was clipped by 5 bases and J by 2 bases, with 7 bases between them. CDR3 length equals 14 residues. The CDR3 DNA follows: TGTGCCAGCAGTTGGACCCCCTATAATTCACCCCTCCACTTT. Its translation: CASSWTPYNSPLHF.

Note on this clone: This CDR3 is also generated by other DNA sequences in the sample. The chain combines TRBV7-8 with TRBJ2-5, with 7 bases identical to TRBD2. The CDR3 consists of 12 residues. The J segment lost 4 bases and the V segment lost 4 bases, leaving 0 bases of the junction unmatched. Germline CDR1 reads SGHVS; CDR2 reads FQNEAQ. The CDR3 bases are TGTGCCAGCAGCTCGGGAGGAGAGACCCAGTACTTC. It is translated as CASSSGGETQYF.

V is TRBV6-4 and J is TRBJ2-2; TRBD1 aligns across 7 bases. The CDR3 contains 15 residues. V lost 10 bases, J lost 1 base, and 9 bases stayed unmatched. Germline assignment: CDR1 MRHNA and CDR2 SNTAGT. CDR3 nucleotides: TGTGCCAACAATGTGGACAGGAAGAACACCGGGGAGCTGTTTTTT. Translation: CANNVDRKNTGELFF.

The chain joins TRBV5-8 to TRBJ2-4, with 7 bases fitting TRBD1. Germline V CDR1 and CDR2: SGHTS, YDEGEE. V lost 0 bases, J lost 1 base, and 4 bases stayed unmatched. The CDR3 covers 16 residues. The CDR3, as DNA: TGTGCCAGCAGCTTGGGTACAGGGGCGGCCAAAAACATTCAGTACTTC. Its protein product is CASSLGTGAAKNIQYF.

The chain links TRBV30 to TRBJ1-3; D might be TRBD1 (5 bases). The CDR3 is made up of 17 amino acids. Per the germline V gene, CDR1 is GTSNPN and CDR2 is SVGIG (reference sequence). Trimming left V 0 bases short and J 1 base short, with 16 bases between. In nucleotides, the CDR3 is TGTGCCTGGAGTGTAACCGGGGGGTCCGGTTCTGGAAACACCATATATTTT. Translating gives CAWSVTGGSGSGNTIYF. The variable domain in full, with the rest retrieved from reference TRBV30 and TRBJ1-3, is SQTIHQWPATLVQPVGSPLSLECTVEGTSNPNLYWYRQAAGRGLQLLFYSVGIGQISSEVPQNLSASRPQDRQFILSSKKLLLSDSGFYLCAWSVTGGSGSGNTIYFGEGSWLTVV.

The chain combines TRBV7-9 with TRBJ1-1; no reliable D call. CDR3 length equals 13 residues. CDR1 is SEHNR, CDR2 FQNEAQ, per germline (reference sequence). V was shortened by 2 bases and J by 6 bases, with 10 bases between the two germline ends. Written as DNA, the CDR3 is TGTGCCAGCAGCTTAACGGGAAGGGCTGAAGCTTTCTTT. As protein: CASSLTGRAEAFF.

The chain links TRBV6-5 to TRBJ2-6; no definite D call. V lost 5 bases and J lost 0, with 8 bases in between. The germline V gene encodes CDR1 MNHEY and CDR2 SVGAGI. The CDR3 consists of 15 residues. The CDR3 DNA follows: TGTGCCAGCAGTCTAACCCACTCTGGGGCCAACGTCCTGACTTTC. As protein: CASSLTHSGANVLTF.